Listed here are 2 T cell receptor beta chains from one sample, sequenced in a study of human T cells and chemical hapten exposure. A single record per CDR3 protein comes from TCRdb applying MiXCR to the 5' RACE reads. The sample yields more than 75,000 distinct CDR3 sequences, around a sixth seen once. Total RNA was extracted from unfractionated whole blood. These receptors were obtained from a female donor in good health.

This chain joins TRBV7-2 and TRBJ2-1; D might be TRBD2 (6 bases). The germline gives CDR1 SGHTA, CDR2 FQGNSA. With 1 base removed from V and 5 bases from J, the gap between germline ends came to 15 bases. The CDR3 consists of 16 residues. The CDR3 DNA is TGTGCCAGCAGCTTAGGGGGAGGCTGGGCAGACAATGAGCAGTTCTTC. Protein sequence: CASSLGGGWADNEQFF.

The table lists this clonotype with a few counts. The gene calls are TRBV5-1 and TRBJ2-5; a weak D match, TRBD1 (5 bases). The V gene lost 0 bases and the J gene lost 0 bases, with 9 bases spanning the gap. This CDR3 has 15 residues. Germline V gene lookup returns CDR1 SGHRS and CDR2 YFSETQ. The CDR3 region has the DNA TGCGCCAGCAGCTTGGGGCAGGGAAACCAAGAGACCCAGTACTTC. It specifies CASSLGQGNQETQYF.